The sequence of this T cell receptor beta chain was determined in a study of blood T cell repertoires in COVID-19. Symptom resolution, clearance, or two negative PCRs marked donors in Cohort 3 as recovered. CDR1 and CDR2 from the germline V gene are LGHDT and YNNKEL (reference sequence). The CDR3 consists of 15 residues. The V gene end was trimmed by 4 bases and the J gene end by 6 bases; junction bases not matched to a gene: 8. This table comes from immunoSEQ multiplex PCR, and its TCRdb copy is limited to in-frame clones, with some not included. The sample carries some 350,000 clones, around nine tenths recorded once.

The gene calls are TRBV3-1 (or the pseudogene TRBV3-2) and TRBJ1-2; the match to TRBD1 covers 10 bases. The sequence came from a man aged 30-40 years who had recovered from COVID-19. Sequencing was carried out using PBMCs or T cells enriched from blood (not recorded which). DNA of the CDR3: TGTGCCAGCAGCCCGCGGACAGGGGGTAGGAATGGCTACACCTTC. Translated, it gives CASSPRTGGRNGYTF.